This paragraph reports one T cell receptor (beta chain). The CDR3 is 13 amino acids. CDR1 is LGHNA and CDR2 is YSLEER in the germline V gene. Between the trimmed V and J ends, which lost 2 bases and 8 bases, there was a span of 10 bases. This sample was included in a study of cytomegalovirus exposure and HLA in healthy donors. The PCR was carried out with 60 Vbeta primers and 13 Jbeta primers. Generated by immunoSEQ multiplex PCR, the TCRdb table keeps only in-frame clones and is missing some. The sample records some 91,000 clones, about 80% being singletons. This receptor was taken from an older woman in good health and CMV-seronegative. The chain uses TRBV4-3 and TRBJ2-1; a weak D match, TRBD1 (5 bases). Sequenced material: PBMCs. This chain's CDR3 is CASSQSQGDEQFF. For the CDR3, the DNA is TGCGCCAGCAGCCAATCTCAGGGCGATGAGCAGTTCTTC.